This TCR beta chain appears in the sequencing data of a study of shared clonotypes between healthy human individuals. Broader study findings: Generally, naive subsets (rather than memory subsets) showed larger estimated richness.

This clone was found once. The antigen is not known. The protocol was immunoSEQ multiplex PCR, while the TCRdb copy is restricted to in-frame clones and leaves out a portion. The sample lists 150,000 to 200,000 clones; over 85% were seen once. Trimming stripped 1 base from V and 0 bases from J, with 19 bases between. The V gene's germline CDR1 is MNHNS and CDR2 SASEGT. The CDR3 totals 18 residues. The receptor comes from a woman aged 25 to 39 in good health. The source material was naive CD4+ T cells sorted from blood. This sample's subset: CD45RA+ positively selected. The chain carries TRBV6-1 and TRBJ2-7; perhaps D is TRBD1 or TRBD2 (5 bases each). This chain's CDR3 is CASSEVVLGRQNSYEQYF. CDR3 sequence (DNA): TGTGCCAGCAGTGAAGTGGTATTGGGGAGACAGAACTCCTACGAGCAGTACTTC.